This note documents a single T cell receptor beta chain sequence. Antigen: not known. Germline loops: CDR1 SGHRS, CDR2 YFSETQ. CDR3 length: 14 residues. V dropped 4 bases and J dropped 0 bases, with 8 bases sitting between them. The record originates from a study of shared clonotypes between healthy human individuals. The study, taken as a whole, reports: Inspection by rarefaction showed sorted-subset sequencing to be incomplete despite large depth. The four-donor shared clonotypes exceeded non-shared clonotypes in generation probability, with non-shared ones scoring lower.

An assay was performed, and its level was deep. The DNA input per sorted-subset replicate PCR was roughly 0.2 ug, corresponding to tens of thousands of T cell genomes. TCRdb keeps only in-frame clones here, not all; method: immunoSEQ multiplex PCR. Of about 92,000 clones in the sample, almost 70% were seen once. V gene TRBV5-1 combines with J gene TRBJ1-3; weak D call: TRBD1 (6 bases). The clonotype originates from a man aged 25 to 40 in good health. The source material was memory CD8+ T cells sorted from blood. The sample's subset: CD45RO+ cells pooled with CCR7-negative TemRA cells. CDR3 sequence: CASSRDTSGNTIYF. As DNA, the CDR3 is TGCGCCAGCAGCCGGGACACCTCTGGAAACACCATATATTTT.